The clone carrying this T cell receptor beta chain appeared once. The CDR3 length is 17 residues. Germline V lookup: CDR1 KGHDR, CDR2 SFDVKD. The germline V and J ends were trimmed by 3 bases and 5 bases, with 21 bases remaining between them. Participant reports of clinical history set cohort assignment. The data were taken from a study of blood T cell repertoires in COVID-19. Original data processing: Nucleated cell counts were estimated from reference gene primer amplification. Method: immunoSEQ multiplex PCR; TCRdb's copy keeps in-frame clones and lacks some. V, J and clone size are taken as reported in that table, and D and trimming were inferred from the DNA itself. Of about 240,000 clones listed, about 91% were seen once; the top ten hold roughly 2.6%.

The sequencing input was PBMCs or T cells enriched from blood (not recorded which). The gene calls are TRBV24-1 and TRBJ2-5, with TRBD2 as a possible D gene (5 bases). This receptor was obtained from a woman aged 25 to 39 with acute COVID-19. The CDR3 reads CATSDGRGSYGGETQYF. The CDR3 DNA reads TGTGCCACCAGTGATGGGAGAGGGTCTTACGGCGGGGAGACCCAGTACTTC.